This T cell receptor (beta chain) was identified during a study of shared clonotypes between healthy human individuals. The test was conducted at deep level. Each subset's genomic DNA was split evenly across several immunoSEQ plates. The protocol was immunoSEQ multiplex PCR, while the TCRdb copy is restricted to in-frame clones and leaves out a portion. This sample has more than 2,000,000 clones, with roughly 93% found just once. The CDR3 spans 14 residues. CDR1 is SGHTA and CDR2 is FQGTGA in the germline V gene. V was clipped by 1 base and J by 6 bases, with 9 bases between them. This clone occurred once.

This TCR was recovered from a man between 18 and 29 years old in good health. Some clones in this sample may be carry-over from other donors' samples. Sequenced input: naive CD4+ T cells from PBMCs. Subset meaning: CD45RA+ positively selected. This chain joins TRBV7-3 and TRBJ2-2; D remains unclear. The CDR3 sequence: CASSLIVAAGELFF. In DNA form, the CDR3 reads TGTGCCAGCAGCTTAATTGTGGCAGCCGGGGAGCTGTTTTTT. Full variable domain (rest looked up from reference TRBV7-3 and TRBJ2-2): GAGVSQTPSNKVTEKGKYVELRCDPISGHTALYWYRQSLGQGPEFLIYFQGTGAADDSGLPNDRFFAVRPEGSVSTLKIQRTERGDSAVYLCASSLIVAAGELFFGEGSRLTVL.